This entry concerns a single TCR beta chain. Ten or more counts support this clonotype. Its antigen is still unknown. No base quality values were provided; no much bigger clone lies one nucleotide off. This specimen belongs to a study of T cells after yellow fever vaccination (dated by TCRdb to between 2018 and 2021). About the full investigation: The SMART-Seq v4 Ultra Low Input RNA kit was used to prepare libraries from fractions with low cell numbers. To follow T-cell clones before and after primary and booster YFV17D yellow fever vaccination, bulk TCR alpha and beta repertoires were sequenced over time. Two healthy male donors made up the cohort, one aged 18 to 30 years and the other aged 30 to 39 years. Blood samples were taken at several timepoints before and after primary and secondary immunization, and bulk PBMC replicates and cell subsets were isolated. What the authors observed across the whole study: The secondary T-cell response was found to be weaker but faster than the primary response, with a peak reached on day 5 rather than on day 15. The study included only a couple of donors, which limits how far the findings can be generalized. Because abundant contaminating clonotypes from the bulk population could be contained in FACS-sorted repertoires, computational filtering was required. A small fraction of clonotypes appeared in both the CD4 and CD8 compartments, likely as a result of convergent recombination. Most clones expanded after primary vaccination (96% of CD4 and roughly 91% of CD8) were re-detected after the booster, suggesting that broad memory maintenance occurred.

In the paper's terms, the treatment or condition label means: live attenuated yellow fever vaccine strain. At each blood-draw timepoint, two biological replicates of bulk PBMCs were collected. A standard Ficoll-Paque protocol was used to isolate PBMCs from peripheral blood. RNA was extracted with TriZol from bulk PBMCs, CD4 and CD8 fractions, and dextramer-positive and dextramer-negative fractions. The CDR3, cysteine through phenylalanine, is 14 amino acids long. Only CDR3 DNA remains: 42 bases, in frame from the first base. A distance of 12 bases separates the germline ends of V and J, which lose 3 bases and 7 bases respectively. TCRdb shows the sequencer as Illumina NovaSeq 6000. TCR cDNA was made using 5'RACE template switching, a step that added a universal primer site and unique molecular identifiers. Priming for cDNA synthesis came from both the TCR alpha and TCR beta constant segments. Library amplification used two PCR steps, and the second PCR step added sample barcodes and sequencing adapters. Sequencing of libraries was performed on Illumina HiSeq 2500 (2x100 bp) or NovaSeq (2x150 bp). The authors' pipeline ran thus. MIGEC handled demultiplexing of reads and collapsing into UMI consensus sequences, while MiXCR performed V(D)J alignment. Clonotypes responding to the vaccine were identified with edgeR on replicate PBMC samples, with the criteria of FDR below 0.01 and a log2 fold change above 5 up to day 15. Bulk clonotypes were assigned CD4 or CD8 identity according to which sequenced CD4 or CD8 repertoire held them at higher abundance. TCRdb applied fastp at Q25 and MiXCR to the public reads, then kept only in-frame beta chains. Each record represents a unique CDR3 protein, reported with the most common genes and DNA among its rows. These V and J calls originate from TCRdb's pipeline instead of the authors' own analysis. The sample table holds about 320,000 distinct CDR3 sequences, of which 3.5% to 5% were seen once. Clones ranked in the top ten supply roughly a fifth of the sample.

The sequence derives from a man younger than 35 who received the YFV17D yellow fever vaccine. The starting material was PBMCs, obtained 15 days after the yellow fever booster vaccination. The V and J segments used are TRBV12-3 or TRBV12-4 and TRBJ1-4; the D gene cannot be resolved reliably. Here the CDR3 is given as CASSFQGLGEKLFF. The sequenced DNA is TGTGCCAGCAGTTTTCAAGGGCTCGGTGAAAAACTGTTTTTT.